These 24 T cell receptor beta chains were all obtained from the same sample, sequenced in a study of T-cell reconstitution after alpha-beta-depleted transplantation in children. Preparing the TCRbeta library involved the use of unique molecular identifiers. TCRdb re-analysed the PCR reads in MiXCR, keeping a single row per CDR3 protein. The table includes around 270,000 distinct CDR3 sequences, roughly 7.8% detected once. Overall study results and limits: From newly produced T cells came most of the T-cell counts and diversity one year after transplant.

Their antigens are not known. Sequenced here: peripheral blood, sampled 360 days after TCRalphabeta/CD19-depleted stem cell transplant. The receptors come from a female patient aged 2-15 years who had a stem cell transplant for Fanconi anemia, so the T cells may come from the graft donor.

This clonotype was counted between two and nine times. J is TRBJ1-1 and V is TRBV19, with 7 bases that match TRBD1. Germline lookup yields CDR1 LNHDA and CDR2 SQIVND (reference sequence). CDR3 length: 16 residues. The trim removed 1 base at V and 5 bases at J, leaving 10 bases unmatched. The CDR3 nucleotides are TGTGCCAGTAGTATAGTCTGGCAGGGGGAACGGACTGAAGCTTTCTTT. Residues: CASSIVWQGERTEAFF.

This clonotype was seen repeatedly, ten times or more. This chain uses TRBV6-5 with TRBJ1-1; D is perhaps TRBD1 (5 bases). This CDR3 is built from 13 residues. V was pared by 8 bases and J by 7 bases, with 17 bases between. The germline V gene has CDR1 MNHEY and CDR2 SVGAGI. For the CDR3, the DNA is TGTGCCAGCGCGCGGGGGGGGACGAGTGAAGCTTTCTTT. Amino acid sequence: CASARGGTSEAFF.

In its sample, this clonotype was seen many times. The rearrangement joins TRBV12-3 or TRBV12-4 to TRBJ1-3; no clear D gene. CDR3 size: 14 residues. The V gene lost 5 bases and the J gene lost 0 bases, with 8 bases spanning the gap. CDR3 in DNA: TGTGCCAGCAGTCACTCGAGCTCTGGAAACACCATATATTTT. Translation gives CASSHSSSGNTIYF.

This clonotype was observed a few times. The CDR3 protein is CSARDKAMGRFLGSPLHF. CDR3 nucleotide sequence: TGCAGTGCTAGAGATAAGGCGATGGGCAGGTTTTTAGGATCACCCCTCCACTTT. V and J are TRBV20-1 and TRBJ1-6; D gene ambiguous. V lost 0 bases and J lost 10, with 25 bases in between. This CDR3 contains 18 residues. Germline assignment: CDR1 DFQATT and CDR2 SNEGSKA (reference sequence).

J is TRBJ2-3 and V is TRBV7-2; maybe TRBD1 (6 bases). The CDR3 totals 13 residues. CDR1 is SGHTA and CDR2 is FQGNSA in the germline V gene. Trimming took off 8 bases at V and 5 bases at J, with 14 bases between the two ends. The DNA for the CDR3 is TGTGCCAGCGGAGGACAGTGGTTAGATACGCAGTATTTT. It translates to CASGGQWLDTQYF.

Only a few counts were recorded for this clonotype. CDR3 protein: CASSPYDSNTEAFF. CDR3 nucleotides: TGTGCCAGCAGCCCTTATGATTCAAACACTGAAGCTTTCTTT. The chain combines TRBV28 with TRBJ1-1; unclear D gene. CDR3 size: 14 residues. The V end was cut by 6 bases, the J end by 2 bases, with 13 bases between. Germline values: CDR1 MDHEN, CDR2 SYDVKM.

In this sample, this clonotype turned up many times. V is TRBV29-1 and J is TRBJ2-4, with D perhaps matching TRBD1 (5 bases). This CDR3 spans 15 amino acids. Germline CDR1 SQVTM, CDR2 ANQGSEA. Trimming shortened V by 4 bases and J by 0 bases, and 13 bases separated the two germline ends. CDR3 in DNA: TGCAGCGTTGTCACAGGCCGATTAGCCAAAAACATTCAGTACTTC. Its translation is CSVVTGRLAKNIQYF.

This clonotype has a count of ten or more. The chain couples TRBV28 to TRBJ2-7; the D gene could be TRBD1 or TRBD2 (5 bases each). The CDR3 is made up of 17 amino acids. The V end lost 3 bases, the J end lost 0 bases, and 18 bases lay between the germline ends. Germline lookup yields CDR1 MDHEN and CDR2 SYDVKM. The DNA of the CDR3 is TGTGCCAGCAGTTTTTACTCAATCGGGACCGTCTCCTACGAGCAGTACTTC. This sequence encodes CASSFYSIGTVSYEQYF.

This clonotype was picked up many times. The genes are TRBV20-1 and TRBJ2-1; 8 bases are a match to TRBD1. The CDR3 contains 13 residues. V lost 6 bases and J lost 2; bases outside the gene matches: 3. Germline V gives CDR1 DFQATT, CDR2 SNEGSKA (reference sequence). The CDR3 nucleotides read TGCAGTGCGCGACAGGGGCCCTACAATGAGCAGTTCTTC. Translated: CSARQGPYNEQFF.

This clonotype was found many times. The rearrangement links TRBV7-2 to TRBJ1-3; 9 bases agree with TRBD1. The CDR3 extends over 17 amino acids. In germline, CDR1 is SGHTA, CDR2 FQGNSA. Germline trimming cut 3 bases from V and 3 bases from J; bases unmatched to any gene: 9. CDR3 sequence reads: CASSLWDRVMRGNTIYF. The CDR3 nucleotides are TGTGCCAGCAGCTTGTGGGACAGGGTTATGCGTGGAAACACCATATATTTT.

This clonotype has just a few counts. The V and J genes are TRBV11-1 and TRBJ2-1; possibly TRBD2 for D (7 bases). Looked up from germline, CDR1 is SGHAT and CDR2 is FQDESV (reference sequence). Trimming shortened V by 5 bases and J by 5 bases, and 19 bases separated the two germline ends. The CDR3 totals 16 residues. The CDR3 loop reads CASSPFRGAPHNEQFF. CDR3 in DNA: TGTGCCAGCAGCCCGTTCCGGGGGGCCCCCCACAATGAGCAGTTCTTC.

The sample holds many counts of this clonotype. The chain uses TRBV29-1 and TRBJ1-2; D ambiguous. Trimming took 2 bases from V and 4 from J, leaving 11 bases between them. The CDR3 runs to 13 residues. Germline V gene lookup returns CDR1 SQVTM and CDR2 ANQGSEA. The CDR3 loop is CSVEKGRRYGYTF. The CDR3 region has the DNA TGCAGCGTTGAAAAGGGCAGGCGCTATGGCTACACCTTC.

This clonotype showed up many times. The chain recombines TRBV29-1 with TRBJ2-2; D gene ambiguous. Trimming pared 6 bases from V and 5 bases from J, leaving 13 bases between. The CDR3 covers 13 residues. The germline V gene encodes CDR1 SQVTM and CDR2 ANQGSEA. The DNA of the CDR3 is TGCAGCGTCAGAACGGATTGGACCGGGGAGCTGTTTTTT. Protein sequence: CSVRTDWTGELFF.

This clonotype has just a few counts. This rearrangement joins TRBV20-1 to TRBJ1-4; tentatively, D is TRBD1 (6 bases). CDR1 and CDR2 from the germline V gene are DFQATT and SNEGSKA (reference sequence). The CDR3 spans 16 residues. V was trimmed by 3 bases and J by 6 bases, leaving 20 bases between them. The CDR3 region is CSASLRLGGRDEKLFF. CDR3 DNA sequence: TGCAGTGCTAGTCTTCGACTGGGGGGGCGTGATGAAAAACTGTTTTTT.

V is TRBV7-2 and J is TRBJ2-1; the match to TRBD2 covers 12 bases. The CDR3 loop spans 16 amino acids. Germline V gene data show CDR1 as SGHTA and CDR2 as FQGNSA. Losses at the gene ends were 5 bases for V and 3 bases for J; bases not matched to a gene: 5. The CDR3 region is CASSPWTSGNYNEQFF. CDR3 nucleotides: TGTGCCAGCAGCCCCTGGACTAGCGGGAACTACAATGAGCAGTTCTTC. Variable domain in full (rest from reference TRBV7-2 and TRBJ2-1): GAGVSQSPSNKVTEKGKDVELRCDPISGHTALYWYRQSLGQGLEFLIYFQGNSAPDKSGLPSDRFSAERTGGSVSTLTIQRTQQEDSAVYLCASSPWTSGNYNEQFFGPGTRLTVL.

This clonotype was counted ten times or more. CDR3 residues: CASSVTGSYEQYF. CDR3 coding DNA: TGTGCCAGCAGCGTAACTGGTTCCTACGAGCAGTACTTC. This chain connects TRBV11-2 to TRBJ2-7, with D uncertain. Germline CDR1 SGHAT, CDR2 FQNNGV. This CDR3 has 13 amino acids. V was pared by 5 bases and J by 1 base, with 9 bases between.

This clonotype was recorded at least ten times. The chain carries TRBV28 and TRBJ2-2, with 9 bases lining up with TRBD1. The V gene end was trimmed by 6 bases and the J gene end by 7 bases; junction bases not matched to a gene: 12. Germline CDR1 is MDHEN and CDR2 is SYDVKM. CDR3 length equals 16 residues. The chain's CDR3 is CASSTLRDRDIGELFF. CDR3 bases: TGTGCCAGCAGCACCCTACGGGACAGGGATATCGGGGAGCTGTTTTTT.

This clonotype was observed at least ten times. The chain employs TRBV29-1 and TRBJ2-5; D may be TRBD1 (6 bases). Trimming shortened V by 8 bases and J by 0 bases, and 13 bases separated the two germline ends. The CDR3 is 13 amino acids. Germline V gives CDR1 SQVTM, CDR2 ANQGSEA. CDR3 sequence reads: CSSRGGDQETQYF. The CDR3 region has the DNA TGCAGCTCAAGAGGGGGAGACCAAGAGACCCAGTACTTC.

On this clonotype: This sequence may be a read error, since a much larger clone differs from it by one base. V is TRBV7-9 and J is TRBJ1-1; 8 nucleotides align to TRBD1. The CDR3 length is 15 residues. V gave up 1 base and J gave up 9 bases; unmatched junction bases: 10. Germline V gives CDR1 SEHNR, CDR2 FQNEAQ (reference sequence). DNA for the CDR3: TGTGCCAGCAGCTTAGGAGGACAGGGATTCGCTAAAGCTTTCTTT. It is translated as CASSLGGQGFAKAFF.

The V call is TRBV7-9, the J call TRBJ1-2, with D possibly matching TRBD1 (5 bases). CDR3 length equals 11 residues. The V and J ends lost 5 bases and 9 bases respectively, with 10 bases between them. Germline V CDR1 and CDR2: SEHNR, FQNEAQ (reference sequence). CDR3 protein: CASSTDSRYTF. The CDR3 bases are TGTGCCAGCAGCACCGACAGTCGCTACACCTTC.

The sample holds many counts of this clonotype. The J gene is TRBJ2-7, the V gene TRBV20-1; TRBD2 matches 7 bases. Trimming cost V 5 bases and J 9 bases; bases outside gene matches: 22. Germline CDR1 DFQATT, CDR2 SNEGSKA (reference sequence). This CDR3 has 16 residues. CDR3 DNA sequence: TGCAGTGCTGGAACGGGAGTGGCGGGAGTTTTCTTCGCGCAGTACTTC. The encoded protein is CSAGTGVAGVFFAQYF.

This clonotype was counted many times. This CDR3 reads CASSLGRSREEAFF. The CDR3 region has the DNA TGCGCCAGCAGCCTGGGACGGTCTCGAGAGGAGGCTTTCTTT. This chain connects TRBV5-1 to TRBJ1-1, with a tentative D call TRBD1 (5 bases). V was shortened by 4 bases and J by 11 bases, with 21 bases between the two germline ends. This CDR3 region has 14 residues. Germline values: CDR1 SGHRS, CDR2 YFSETQ.

This clonotype has ten or more counts. This chain links TRBV6-5 with TRBJ2-1; D gene uncertain. This CDR3 spans 14 amino acids. Germline V lookup: CDR1 MNHEY, CDR2 SVGAGI. V lost 1 base and J 5 bases, leaving 9 bases between the germline ends. The CDR3 DNA sequence: TGTGCCAGCAGTTACTGGGCAGCAAACAATGAGCAGTTCTTC. Translation: CASSYWAANNEQFF.

On this clonotype itself: A much larger clone sits a single nucleotide away, making a read error possible. The chain carries TRBV20-1 and TRBJ2-5, with 7 bases aligning to TRBD1. The CDR3 loop spans 12 amino acids. V shed 5 bases and J 5 bases; nucleotides not matched to a gene: 5. Looked up from germline, CDR1 is DFQATT and CDR2 is SNEGSKA (reference sequence). CDR3 residues: CSAGQAGETQYF. The CDR3 DNA is TGCAGTGCTGGACAGGCAGGGGAGACCCAGTACTTC.